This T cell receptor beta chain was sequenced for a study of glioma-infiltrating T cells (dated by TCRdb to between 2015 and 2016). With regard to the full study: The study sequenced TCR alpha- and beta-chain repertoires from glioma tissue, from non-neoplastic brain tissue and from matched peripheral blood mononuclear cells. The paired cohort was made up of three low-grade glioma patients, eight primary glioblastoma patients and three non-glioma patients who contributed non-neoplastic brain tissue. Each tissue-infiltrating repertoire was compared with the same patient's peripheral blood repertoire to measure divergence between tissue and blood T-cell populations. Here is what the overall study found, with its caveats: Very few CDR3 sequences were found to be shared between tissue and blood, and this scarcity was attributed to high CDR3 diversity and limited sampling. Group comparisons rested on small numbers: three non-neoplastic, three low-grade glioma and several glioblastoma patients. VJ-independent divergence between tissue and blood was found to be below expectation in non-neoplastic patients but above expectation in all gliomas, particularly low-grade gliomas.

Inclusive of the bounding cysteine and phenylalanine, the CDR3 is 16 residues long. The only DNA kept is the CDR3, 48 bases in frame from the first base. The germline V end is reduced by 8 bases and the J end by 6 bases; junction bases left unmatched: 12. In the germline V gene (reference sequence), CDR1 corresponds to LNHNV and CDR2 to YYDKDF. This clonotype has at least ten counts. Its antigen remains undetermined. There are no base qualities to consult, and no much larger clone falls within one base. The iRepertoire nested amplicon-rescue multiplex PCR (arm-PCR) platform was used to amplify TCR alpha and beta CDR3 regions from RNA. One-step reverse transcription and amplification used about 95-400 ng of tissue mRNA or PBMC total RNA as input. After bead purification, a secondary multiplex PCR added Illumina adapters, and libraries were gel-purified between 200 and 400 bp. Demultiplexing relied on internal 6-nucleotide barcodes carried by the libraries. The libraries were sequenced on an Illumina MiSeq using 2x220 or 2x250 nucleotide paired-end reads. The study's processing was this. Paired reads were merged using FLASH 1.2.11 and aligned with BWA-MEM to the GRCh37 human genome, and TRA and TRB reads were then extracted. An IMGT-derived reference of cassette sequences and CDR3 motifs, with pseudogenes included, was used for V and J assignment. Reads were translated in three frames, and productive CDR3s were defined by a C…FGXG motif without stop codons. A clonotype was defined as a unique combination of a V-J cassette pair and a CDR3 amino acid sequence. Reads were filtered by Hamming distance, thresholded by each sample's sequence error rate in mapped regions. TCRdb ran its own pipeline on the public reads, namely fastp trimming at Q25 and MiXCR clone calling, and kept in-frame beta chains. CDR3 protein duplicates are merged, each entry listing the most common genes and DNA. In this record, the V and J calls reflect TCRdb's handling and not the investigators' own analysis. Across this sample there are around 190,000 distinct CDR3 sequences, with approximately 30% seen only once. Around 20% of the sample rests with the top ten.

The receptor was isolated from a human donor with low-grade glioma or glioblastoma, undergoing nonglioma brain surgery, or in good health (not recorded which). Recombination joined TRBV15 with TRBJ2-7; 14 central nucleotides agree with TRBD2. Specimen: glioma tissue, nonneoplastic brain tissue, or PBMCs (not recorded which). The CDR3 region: CATPLPGLAGVCEQYF. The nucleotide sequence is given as TGTGCCACCCCCTTGCCGGGACTAGCGGGAGTGTGCGAGCAGTACTTC.